The 18 T cell receptor beta chains presented below share a single source sample, sequenced in a study of synovial regulatory T cells in juvenile arthritis. Findings of the study overall: Compared with other blood Treg cells, inflammation-associated Treg cells had reduced TCR diversity.

Here immunoSEQ multiplex PCR was the method, and the copy in TCRdb shows in-frame clones only, minus some. Across about 850 clones, the top ten clones capture over 4.5% of the sample. These TCRs are of unknown antigen specificity. The sequenced sample consisted of Treg cells from blood. The subset here: HLA-DR+ inflammation-associated blood Treg cells. These receptors all come from a donor aged 2-35 years with juvenile idiopathic arthritis.

This clone shows up as large by frequency. V is TRBV5-5 and J is TRBJ2-1; TCRdb picks TRBD2, but there is no DNA to check that call. CDR1 is SGHKS, CDR2 YYEKEE, per germline (reference sequence). The CDR3 runs to 16 residues. Only the protein sequence is given. CDR3 amino acids: CASSLASGTTYNEQFF.

By frequency, this clone is large. CDR3 sequence reads: CASSQEQGRTNTEAFF. The chain is built from TRBV4-2 and TRBJ1-1. Germline values: CDR1 LGHNA, CDR2 YNFKEQ. CDR3 length: 16 residues. A DNA sequence was not provided.

Judged by frequency, this clone is medium-sized (0.01 to 0.1%). The chain uses TRBV2 and TRBJ2-5. Germline lookup yields CDR1 SNHLY and CDR2 FYNNEI. This CDR3 is built from 15 residues. The DNA is unrecorded. The CDR3 sequence is CASSAVASLQETQYF.

This clone registers large (0.1 to 1%) by frequency. The chain combines TRBV7-6 with TRBJ2-5; TCRdb selects TRBD2, and the lack of DNA leaves this call unchecked. Looked up from germline, CDR1 is SGHVS and CDR2 is FNYEAQ. This CDR3 is built from 12 residues. Only the protein sequence is given. CDR3 loop: CASSSTGETQYF.

The rearrangement links TRBV4-2 to TRBJ2-5; lacking DNA, the TRBD2 call made by TCRdb goes unchecked. The CDR3 consists of 13 residues. The entry carries no DNA sequence. Per the germline V gene, CDR1 is LGHNA and CDR2 is YNFKEQ. CDR3 region: CASSQVPLYEQYF.

This clone counts as large by frequency. This chain uses TRBV5-1 with TRBJ2-7. This CDR3 comprises 14 residues. No DNA has been recorded. Germline values: CDR1 SGHRS, CDR2 YFSETQ. CDR3 residues: CASSLGYTLYEQYF.

J is TRBJ2-2 and V is TRBV19; TCRdb designates TRBD1, a call that cannot be tested without DNA. Germline values: CDR1 LNHDA, CDR2 SQIVND (reference sequence). This CDR3 comprises 15 residues. No nucleotide data were recorded. CDR3 loop: CASTPVDRDTGELFF.

This clone is identified as medium-sized (0.01 to 0.1%) from frequency. The chain links TRBV6-1 to TRBJ1-2. Germline values: CDR1 MNHNS, CDR2 SASEGT. The CDR3 sequence is 13 residues long. There is no recorded DNA. CDR3: CASSEAGQDRYTF.

This clone is identified as medium-sized from frequency. V usage is TRBV5-1 and J usage is TRBJ1-2. Germline values: CDR1 SGHRS, CDR2 YFSETQ. This CDR3 region has 13 residues. Nucleotide data are not available. CDR3 sequence reads: CASSSVGWNGYTF.

Frequency places this clone as medium-sized. This chain joins TRBV27 and TRBJ2-2; TCRdb's D gene call, TRBD2, goes unchecked for lack of DNA. The CDR3 contains 14 residues. No DNA sequence is on record. Germline V lookup: CDR1 MNHEY, CDR2 SMNVEV (reference sequence). The CDR3: CASSLEGDTGELFF.

This clone shows up as large by frequency. The chain combines TRBV28 with TRBJ1-4; TCRdb reports TRBD1, a call that lacks DNA to check it against. The CDR3 contains 16 residues. No DNA is listed. From germline, CDR1 is MDHEN and CDR2 SYDVKM. CDR3 residues: CASSPPNRVPNEKLFF.

The chain uses TRBV18 and TRBJ1-1; lacking DNA, the TRBD1 call made by TCRdb goes unchecked. Germline V gene lookup returns CDR1 KGHSH and CDR2 LQKENI. This CDR3 has 13 amino acids. The record lacks a DNA sequence. CDR3 residues: CASSTGQNTEAFF.

This clone is labeled medium-sized based on frequency. This chain joins TRBV5-6 and TRBJ1-3; the TCRdb D gene call, TRBD1, has no DNA to confirm it. There are 18 residues in the CDR3. No coding sequence is recorded. Germline loops: CDR1 SGHDT, CDR2 YYEEEE. CDR3 protein: CASSRLGDRTSSVDTIYF.

The chain combines TRBV5-6 with TRBJ2-3; checking the TCRdb D call of TRBD2 is not possible without DNA. The CDR3 spans 13 residues. The DNA is not on file. Germline CDR1 reads SGHDT; CDR2 reads YYEEEE. The CDR3 sequence: CASSVGLADTQYF.

V gene TRBV19 combines with J gene TRBJ2-5. Germline assignment: CDR1 LNHDA and CDR2 SQIVND (reference sequence). CDR3 length equals 13 residues. DNA was not recorded. CDR3 in amino acids: CASSGMVQETQYF. The variable domain in full, with the rest retrieved from reference TRBV19 and TRBJ2-5, is DGGITQSPKYLFRKEGQNVTLSCEQNLNHDAMYWYRQDPGQGLRLIYYSQIVNDFQKGDIAEGYSVSREKKESFPLTVTSAQKNPTAFYLCASSGMVQETQYFGPGTRLLVL.

This clone is labeled large based on frequency. The rearrangement links TRBV2 to TRBJ1-3. The CDR3 is 14 residues long. No DNA was logged. Germline values: CDR1 SNHLY, CDR2 FYNNEI. This CDR3 is CASSQWGSGNTIYF.

In terms of frequency, this clone is large. The genes are TRBV28 and TRBJ1-3; the TRBD1 assignment by TCRdb is unverifiable without DNA. This CDR3 contains 15 residues. Only the protein sequence is given. Germline V lookup: CDR1 MDHEN, CDR2 SYDVKM. The CDR3 sequence: CASTPRGASGNTIYF.

The gene calls are TRBV7-2 and TRBJ2-7; the D call from TCRdb, TRBD1, cannot be confirmed without DNA. This CDR3 contains 13 residues. A DNA sequence was not provided. Germline CDR1 and CDR2: SGHTA and FQGNSA. CDR3 sequence reads: CASSFSQGGEQYF. The complete variable domain, with remaining parts taken from reference TRBV7-2 and TRBJ2-7, reads GAGVSQSPSNKVTEKGKDVELRCDPISGHTALYWYRQSLGQGLEFLIYFQGNSAPDKSGLPSDRFSAERTGGSVSTLTIQRTQQEDSAVYLCASSFSQGGEQYFGPGTRLTVT.